Below, 5 T cell receptor beta chains from the same sample are listed, as sequenced in a study of CD8 T cells in ankylosing spondylitis. TCRdb re-called the 5' RACE reads with MiXCR, one entry per CDR3 protein. The sample records about 300,000 distinct CDR3 sequences, around 10% being singletons. Material: blood, either unsorted or a sorted T cell fraction (not recorded which). The receptor set was obtained from a female donor with ankylosing spondylitis or in good health (not recorded which).

Here the CDR3 reads CASSLTGLGETQYF. DNA of the CDR3: TGTGCCAGCAGCCTAACGGGACTCGGAGAGACCCAGTACTTC. V and J are TRBV7-8 and TRBJ2-5, with D perhaps matching TRBD2 (6 bases). The CDR3 extends over 14 amino acids. Germline values: CDR1 SGHVS, CDR2 FQNEAQ. V was pared by 5 bases and J by 4 bases, with 14 bases between.

This clonotype was found many times. The chain recombines TRBV5-1 with TRBJ2-2, with a tentative D call TRBD1 (5 bases). V lost 4 bases and J 2 bases, leaving 9 bases between the germline ends. CDR3 length equals 14 residues. The V gene's germline CDR1 is SGHRS and CDR2 YFSETQ. CDR3 sequence: CASSPGHNTGELFF. The CDR3 nucleotides are TGCGCCAGCAGCCCCGGACATAACACCGGGGAGCTGTTTTTT. Full variable domain (rest looked up from reference TRBV5-1 and TRBJ2-2): KAGVTQTPRYLIKTRGQQVTLSCSPISGHRSVSWYQQTPGQGLQFLFEYFSETQRNKGNFPGRFSGRQFSNSRSEMNVSTLELGDSALYLCASSPGHNTGELFFGEGSRLTVL.

This clonotype was counted many times. This chain joins TRBV20-1 and TRBJ2-5; 10 nucleotides agree with TRBD2. There are 13 residues in the CDR3. The germline gives CDR1 DFQATT, CDR2 SNEGSKA (reference sequence). V trimming: 4 bases; J trimming: 7 bases; junction bases outside the gene matches: 6. In nucleotides, the CDR3 is TGCAGTGCTATAGGGACTAGCGAGGTGACCCAGTACTTC. It encodes CSAIGTSEVTQYF.

Many counts were recorded for this clonotype. V and J are TRBV7-9 and TRBJ1-1; a weak D match, TRBD1 (6 bases). The germline V gene encodes CDR1 SEHNR and CDR2 FQNEAQ (reference sequence). The CDR3 covers 12 residues. The V gene lost 1 base and the J gene lost 8 bases, with 8 bases spanning the gap. The CDR3 sequence is CASSLVGGEAFF. CDR3 nucleotide sequence: TGTGCCAGCAGCTTAGTGGGGGGCGAAGCTTTCTTT.

There are many counts of this clonotype. The gene calls are TRBV20-1 and TRBJ1-2, with 7 positions matching TRBD1. CDR1 and CDR2 from the germline V gene are DFQATT and SNEGSKA (reference sequence). J lost 8 bases, V lost 5 bases, and 8 bases had no gene match. This CDR3 region has 12 residues. Here the CDR3 DNA reads TGCAGTGCTGAAACAGGGGTCGAGGGCTACACCTTC. Translation: CSAETGVEGYTF.